Reported below is one TCR beta chain. Primers for the PCR totalled 60 Vbeta and 13 Jbeta. Clones were read by immunoSEQ multiplex PCR, and TCRdb kept only the in-frame ones, dropping some. The sample holds around 150,000 clones, almost 80% seen once. The record originates from a study of cytomegalovirus exposure and HLA in healthy donors. V was clipped by 0 bases and J by 10 bases, with 6 bases between them. This CDR3 has 12 residues. CDR1 MNHEY and CDR2 SMNVEV come from the germline V gene (reference sequence). The TCR sequence derives from a woman aged 25 to 39 in good health and CMV-seronegative. Sequencing used PBMCs. V and J are TRBV27 and TRBJ1-4; D is perhaps TRBD1 (5 bases). CDR3 coding DNA: TGTGCCAGCAGTTTATCGGGGGGAAAACTGTTTTTT. Protein sequence: CASSLSGGKLFF.